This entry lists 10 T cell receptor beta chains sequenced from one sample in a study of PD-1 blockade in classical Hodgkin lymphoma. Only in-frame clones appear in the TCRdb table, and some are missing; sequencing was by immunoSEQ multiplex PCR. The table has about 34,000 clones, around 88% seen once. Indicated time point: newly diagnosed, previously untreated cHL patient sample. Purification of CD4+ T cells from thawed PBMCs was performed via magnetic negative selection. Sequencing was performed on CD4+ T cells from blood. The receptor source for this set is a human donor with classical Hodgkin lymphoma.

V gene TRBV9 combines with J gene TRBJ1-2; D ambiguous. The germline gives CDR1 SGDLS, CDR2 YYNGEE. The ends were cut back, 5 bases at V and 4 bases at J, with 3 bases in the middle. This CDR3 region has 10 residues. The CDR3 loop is CASSFYGYTF. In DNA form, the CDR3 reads TGTGCCAGCAGTTTCTATGGCTACACCTTC.

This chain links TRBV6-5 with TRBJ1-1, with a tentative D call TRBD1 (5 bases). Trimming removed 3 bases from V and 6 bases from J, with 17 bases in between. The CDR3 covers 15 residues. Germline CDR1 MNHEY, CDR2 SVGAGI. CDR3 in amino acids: CASSYDLLRGAEAFF. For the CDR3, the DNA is TGTGCCAGCAGTTATGACCTTCTAAGGGGCGCTGAAGCTTTCTTT.

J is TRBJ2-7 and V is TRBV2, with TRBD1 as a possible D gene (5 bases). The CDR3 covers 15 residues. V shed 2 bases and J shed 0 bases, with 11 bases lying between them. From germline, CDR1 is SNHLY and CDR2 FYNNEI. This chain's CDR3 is CASSEQGSHSYEQYF. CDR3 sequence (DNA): TGTGCCAGCAGTGAACAGGGCAGTCACTCCTACGAGCAGTACTTC.

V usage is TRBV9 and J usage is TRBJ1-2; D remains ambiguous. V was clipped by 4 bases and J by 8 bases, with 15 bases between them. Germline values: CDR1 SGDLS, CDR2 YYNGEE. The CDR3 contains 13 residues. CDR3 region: CASSLPERVGYTF. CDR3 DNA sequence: TGTGCCAGCAGCCTCCCTGAGAGGGTCGGCTACACCTTC.

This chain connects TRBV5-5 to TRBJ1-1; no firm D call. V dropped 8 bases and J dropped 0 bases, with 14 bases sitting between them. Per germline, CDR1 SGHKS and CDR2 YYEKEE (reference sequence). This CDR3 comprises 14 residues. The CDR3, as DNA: TGTGCCAGTTCCCAGAATATAATGAACACTGAAGCTTTCTTT. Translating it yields CASSQNIMNTEAFF.

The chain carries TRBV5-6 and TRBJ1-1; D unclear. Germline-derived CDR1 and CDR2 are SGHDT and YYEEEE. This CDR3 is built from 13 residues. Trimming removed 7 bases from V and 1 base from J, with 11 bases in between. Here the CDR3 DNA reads TGTGCCAGCGGGAGCCCAGAGAACACTGAAGCTTTCTTT. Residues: CASGSPENTEAFF.

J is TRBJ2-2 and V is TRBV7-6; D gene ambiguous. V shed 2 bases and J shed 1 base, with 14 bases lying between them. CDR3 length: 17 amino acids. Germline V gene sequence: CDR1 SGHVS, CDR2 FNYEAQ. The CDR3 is CASSLRYSRVNTGELFF. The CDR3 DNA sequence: TGTGCCAGCAGCTTACGATACAGTAGGGTGAACACCGGGGAGCTGTTTTTT.

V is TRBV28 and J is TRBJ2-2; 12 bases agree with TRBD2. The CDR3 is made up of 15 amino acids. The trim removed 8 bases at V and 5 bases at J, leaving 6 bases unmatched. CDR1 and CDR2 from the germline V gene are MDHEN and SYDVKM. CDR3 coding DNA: TGTGCCAGCGTATACCTAGCGGGAGGGACCGGGGAGCTGTTTTTT. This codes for CASVYLAGGTGELFF.

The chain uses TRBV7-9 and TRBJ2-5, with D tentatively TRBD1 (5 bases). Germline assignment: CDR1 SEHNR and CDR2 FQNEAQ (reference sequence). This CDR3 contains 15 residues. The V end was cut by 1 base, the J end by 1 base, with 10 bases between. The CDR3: CASSLGQIFQETQYF. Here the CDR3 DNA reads TGTGCCAGCAGCTTAGGACAGATTTTCCAAGAGACCCAGTACTTC.

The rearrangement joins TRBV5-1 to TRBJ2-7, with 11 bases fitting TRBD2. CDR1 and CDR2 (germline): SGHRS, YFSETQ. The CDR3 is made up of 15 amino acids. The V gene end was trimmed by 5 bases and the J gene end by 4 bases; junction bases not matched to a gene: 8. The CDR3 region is CASSLAGGSTYEQYF. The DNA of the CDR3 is TGCGCCAGCAGTCTAGCGGGAGGTAGTACGTACGAGCAGTACTTC.